Here is one T cell receptor beta chain with its context. The sample comes from a study of blood T cell repertoires in COVID-19. About the study: Acute and convalescent COVID-19 specimens originated in the United States, Italy and Spain. T cells, B-cell-depleted T cells, or PBMCs provided the cDNA or gDNA that served as material.

Per the original methods: Amplification of reference gene primers was used by the study to estimate nucleated cell counts. The assay was immunoSEQ multiplex PCR, and TCRdb's table has in-frame clones only and misses some. V, J and clone size were drawn from that table, and D and trimming were deduced from the DNA. This sample has tens of thousands of clones, with 65% to 80% found just once. Sequenced input: peripheral blood. The source of this sequence is a man aged 55 to 70 with active COVID-19.

The CDR3 loop is CASSKSPGTAPLHF. The CDR3 bases are TGTGCCAGTAGTAAAAGTCCCGGGACAGCTCCCCTCCACTTT. This chain links TRBV19 with TRBJ1-6; TRBD1 matches at 7 bases. The CDR3 is made up of 14 amino acids. The J segment lost 13 bases and the V segment lost 4 bases, leaving 10 bases of the junction unmatched. Germline V gives CDR1 LNHDA, CDR2 SQIVND (reference sequence).